This TCR beta chain was recorded in a study of pediatric ulcerative colitis. V was shortened by 4 bases and J by 2 bases, with 12 bases between the two germline ends. The CDR3 length is 14 residues. Germline-derived CDR1 and CDR2 are MNHEY and SVGAGI. Here immunoSEQ multiplex PCR was the method, and the copy in TCRdb shows in-frame clones only, minus some. The sample records 20,000 to 25,000 clones, about two thirds being singletons. One to two pinch biopsies were taken from the rectum during colonoscopy. This clone was seen just once. The sample comprised gut tissue. The source of this sequence is a boy between 10 and 17 years old with severe ulcerative colitis. The J gene is TRBJ2-7, the V gene TRBV6-5; either TRBD1 or TRBD2 may fit D (6 bases each). The CDR3 region is CASSSGGGTYEQYF. The CDR3 DNA sequence: TGTGCCAGCAGTTCCGGGGGCGGAACCTACGAGCAGTACTTC.